This is a list of T cell receptor beta chains from one sample in a study of T cells in localized non-small cell lung cancer. Repertoires were generated with immunoSEQ multiplex PCR, while TCRdb's copy carries only in-frame clones and drops some. Of tens of thousands of clones in the sample, 80% to 90% are singletons; the top ten hold roughly a fifth. The sample consisted of peripheral blood, taken before any cancer treatment. These TCRs come from a man aged 40 to 69 with stage I squamous cell lung carcinoma. The CDR3 runs from the conserved cysteine through the conserved F or W. Fields, in order: clone size, J gene, CDR3 length, D gene, V gene, CDR3 DNA, CDR3 protein. A D gene is named only where the DNA matches it firmly. The size of a clone is reported for some rows only, either as once, few or many, or as a class for expanded clones.

few,TRBJ2-2,15,-,TRBV7-9,TGTGCCAGCAGCTTAATTGCAGGCGACACCGGGGAGCTGTTTTTT,CASSLIAGDTGELFF
-,TRBJ2-1,16,TRBD2,TRBV28,TGTGCCAGCCGTCGGGGAGGGCGCGTCATCGACAATGAGCAGTTCTTC,CASRRGGRVIDNEQFF
once,TRBJ1-3,16,-,TRBV7-9,TGTGCCAGCAGCTCAACCACAGGGAGGGATCGAAACACCATATATTTT,CASSSTTGRDRNTIYF
-,TRBJ1-1,13,-,TRBV18,TGTGCCAGCTCACCCTCGGCAAACACTGAAGCTTTCTTT,CASSPSANTEAFF
-,TRBJ2-3,12,-,TRBV10-3,TGTGCCATCAGTACCGGAACAGATACGCAGTATTTT,CAISTGTDTQYF
once,TRBJ2-2,15,-,TRBV9,TGTGCCAGCAGCGTAGATGGGGAGGACACCGGGGAGCTGTTTTTT,CASSVDGEDTGELFF
-,TRBJ2-1,15,TRBD2,TRBV4-2,TGTGCCAGCAGCCAAGACGCGACTAGCGACAATGAGCAGTTCTTC,CASSQDATSDNEQFF
-,TRBJ2-7,15,-,TRBV5-1,TGCGCCAGCAGCTTGGGGTTAGGCCCCGCCTACGAGCAGTACTTC,CASSLGLGPAYEQYF
-,TRBJ1-1,11,-,TRBV20-1,TGCAGTGCTCTAAGGGTGAGGGAAGCTTTCTTT,CSALRVREAFF
-,TRBJ2-5,14,-,TRBV30,TGTGCCTGGATAGGAGCGGGTGCGCAAGAGACCCAGTACTTC,CAWIGAGAQETQYF
-,TRBJ2-5,14,-,TRBV5-1,TGCGCCAGCAGCAGTCAGGGGAGGGGAGAGACCCAGTACTTC,CASSSQGRGETQYF
-,TRBJ2-2,15,TRBD1,TRBV10-3,TGTGCCATCAGTGTGCAGGACAGGGTATCCGGGGAGCTGTTTTTT,CAISVQDRVSGELFF
-,TRBJ2-7,13,TRBD1,TRBV29-1,TGCAGCGCCCCGGGACAGGGGAACCACGAGCAGTACTTC,CSAPGQGNHEQYF
-,TRBJ2-2,11,-,TRBV10-1,TGCGCCAGCAAGGGGACCGGGGAGCTGTTTTTT,CASKGTGELFF
-,TRBJ2-1,15,TRBD2,TRBV7-7,TGTGCTAGCAGCTTAGGGGCGGGAGGGCTCAATGAGCAGTTCTTC,CASSLGAGGLNEQFF
-,TRBJ2-5,13,-,TRBV28,TGTGCCAGCAGGGTGGGGGGCCAAGAGACCCAGTACTTC,CASRVGGQETQYF